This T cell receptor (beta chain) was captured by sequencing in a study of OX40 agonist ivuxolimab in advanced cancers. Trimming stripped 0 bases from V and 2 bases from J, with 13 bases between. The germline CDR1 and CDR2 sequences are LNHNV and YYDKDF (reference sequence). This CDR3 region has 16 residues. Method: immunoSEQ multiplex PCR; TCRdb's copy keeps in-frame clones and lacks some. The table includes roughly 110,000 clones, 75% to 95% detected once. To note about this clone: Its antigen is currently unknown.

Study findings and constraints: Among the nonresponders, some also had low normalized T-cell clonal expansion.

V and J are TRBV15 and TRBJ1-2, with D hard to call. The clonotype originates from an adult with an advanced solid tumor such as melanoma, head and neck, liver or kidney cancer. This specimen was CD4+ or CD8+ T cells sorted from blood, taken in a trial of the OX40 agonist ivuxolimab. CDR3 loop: CATSRDRVSLNYGYTF. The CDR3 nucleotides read TGTGCCACCAGCAGAGATAGAGTCAGCCTAAACTATGGCTACACCTTC.